The 17 T cell receptor beta chains below come from one sample, sequenced in a study of blood T cell repertoires in COVID-19. Libraries were prepared by immunoSEQ multiplex PCR; TCRdb keeps only in-frame clonotypes and omits some of them. The sample contains approximately 300,000 clones, around 89% of which appear only once. Sequenced sample: PBMCs or T cells enriched from blood (not recorded which). These receptors were taken from a woman aged 18-29 years with acute COVID-19.

The genes are TRBV11-2 and TRBJ1-5; perhaps TRBD1 as D (5 bases). The CDR3 is 15 residues long. Trimming shortened V by 0 bases and J by 4 bases, and 10 bases separated the two germline ends. CDR1 and CDR2 from the germline V gene are SGHAT and FQNNGV. CDR3 in amino acids: CASSLDLGGNQPQHF. CDR3 bases: TGTGCCAGCAGCTTAGATTTGGGGGGGAATCAGCCCCAGCATTTT.

The chain has TRBV7-3 and TRBJ2-1; 9 nucleotides match TRBD1. The CDR3 is made up of 14 amino acids. CDR1 and CDR2 from the germline V gene are SGHTA and FQGTGA. After removal of 5 bases from V and 5 bases from J, the junction contained 4 bases not matched to a gene. The CDR3 sequence: CASSPGTGNNEQFF. DNA of the CDR3: TGTGCCAGCAGCCCAGGGACAGGGAACAATGAGCAGTTCTTC.

The rearrangement links TRBV7-9 to TRBJ2-5; no definite D call. CDR1 and CDR2 from the germline V gene are SEHNR and FQNEAQ (reference sequence). V lost 2 bases and J lost 3, with 10 bases in between. There are 14 residues in the CDR3. This CDR3 reads CASSLFGLKETQYF. The CDR3 nucleotides are TGTGCCAGCAGCTTATTCGGGTTGAAAGAGACCCAGTACTTC.

Points on this clone: At the DNA level, this CDR3 is encoded by other sequences in the same sample as well. The chain combines TRBV7-8 with TRBJ2-7, with 10 positions matching TRBD2. CDR1 and CDR2 from the germline V gene are SGHVS and FQNEAQ. The J segment lost 0 bases and the V segment lost 2 bases, leaving 1 base of the junction unmatched. This CDR3 region has 15 residues. CDR3 protein: CASSLRTSGSYEQYF. The CDR3 bases are TGTGCCAGCAGCTTAAGGACTAGCGGCTCCTACGAGCAGTACTTC.

The J gene is TRBJ1-4, the V gene TRBV10-3; 7 bases align to TRBD1. Germline-derived CDR1 and CDR2 are ENHRY and SYGVKD. V dropped 3 bases and J dropped 7; count of bases not matched to a gene: 8. The CDR3 covers 15 residues. CDR3 sequence: CAISESKGASEKLFF. The DNA for the CDR3 is TGTGCCATCAGTGAATCCAAGGGGGCCAGTGAAAAACTGTTTTTT.

The chain has TRBV19 and TRBJ1-2, with no clear D. V was shortened by 0 bases and J by 9 bases, with 11 bases between the two germline ends. CDR1 and CDR2 (germline): LNHDA, SQIVND (reference sequence). CDR3 length: 13 amino acids. CDR3 sequence: CASSIEVRGRYTF. CDR3 in DNA: TGTGCCAGTAGTATAGAAGTAAGAGGTCGCTACACCTTC.

This sequence joins TRBV2 and TRBJ2-7; 8 bases fit TRBD2. The CDR3 runs 18 residues. CDR1 and CDR2 (germline): SNHLY, FYNNEI. V trimming: 2 bases; J trimming: 3 bases; junction bases outside the gene matches: 15. The CDR3 loop is CASSESPPTSGTHYEQYF. The CDR3 DNA reads TGTGCCAGCAGTGAAAGCCCCCCAACTAGCGGAACTCACTACGAGCAGTACTTC.

CDR3 loop: CSAENREYEQYF. The CDR3 DNA sequence: TGCAGCGCCGAGAACAGGGAGTACGAGCAGTACTTC. The chain has TRBV29-1 and TRBJ2-7, with D possibly TRBD1 on 6 matching bases. Germline V gene lookup returns CDR1 SQVTM and CDR2 ANQGSEA. The CDR3 runs to 12 residues. Trimming took 7 bases from V and 4 from J, leaving 14 bases between them.

The CDR3 bases are TGCGCCAGCAGCTTGAACAGGGGGCGAGGAGGCTACACCTTC. It yields the protein CASSLNRGRGGYTF. V is TRBV5-1 and J is TRBJ1-2, with 9 bases aligning to TRBD1. V was pared by 1 base and J by 8 bases, with 6 bases of the junction left unmatched. The CDR3 spans 14 residues. The germline V gene encodes CDR1 SGHRS and CDR2 YFSETQ.

Ten or more counts support this clone. The same CDR3 arises from other DNA sequences in this sample as well. V is TRBV6-1 and J is TRBJ2-3; 11 bases are a match to TRBD2. J lost 4 bases, V lost 2 bases, and 2 bases had no gene match. The CDR3 covers 15 residues. The germline gives CDR1 MNHNS, CDR2 SASEGT. The CDR3, as DNA: TGTGCCAGCAGTGAATTAGCGGGAGGGCCAGATACGCAGTATTTT. Amino acid sequence: CASSELAGGPDTQYF.

V gene TRBV11-3 combines with J gene TRBJ2-6; 11 positions match TRBD1. This CDR3 comprises 18 residues. Germline-derived CDR1 and CDR2 are SGHNT and YENEEA. J gave up 2 bases and V 5 bases, and 8 bases lay outside the gene matches. The CDR3 DNA sequence: TGTGCCAGCAGCCCCGGACAGGGGGCATCAACTGGGGCCAACGTCCTGACTTTC. It is translated as CASSPGQGASTGANVLTF.

V gene TRBV28 combines with J gene TRBJ1-1, with TRBD1 matching 10 bases. The CDR3 spans 18 residues. V gave up 3 bases and J gave up 1 base; unmatched junction bases: 11. CDR1 MDHEN and CDR2 SYDVKM come from the germline V gene. The CDR3 sequence: CASSLIRTGGGANTEAFF. The CDR3, as DNA: TGTGCCAGCAGTTTGATACGGACAGGGGGGGGTGCGAACACTGAAGCTTTCTTT. Full variable domain (outside the CDR3, taken from reference TRBV28 and TRBJ1-1): DVKVTQSSRYLVKRTGEKVFLECVQDMDHENMFWYRQDPGLGLRLIYFSYDVKMKEKGDIPEGYSVSREKKERFSLILESASTNQTSMYLCASSLIRTGGGANTEAFFGQGTRLTVV.

Written as DNA, the CDR3 is TGTGCCAGCAGAAGGGACAGGGGGGCCTACGAGCAGTACTTC. As protein: CASRRDRGAYEQYF. The chain is built from TRBV28 and TRBJ2-7; 11 bases line up with TRBD1. This CDR3 spans 14 amino acids. With 6 bases clipped from V and 2 bases from J, the junction kept 3 bases outside the gene matches. Germline CDR1 and CDR2: MDHEN and SYDVKM.

This clone was counted a few times. The chain combines TRBV19 with TRBJ2-2, with D possibly matching TRBD1 (6 bases). This CDR3 region has 13 residues. V gave up 10 bases and J gave up 0 bases, with 9 bases separating them. CDR1 is LNHDA and CDR2 is SQIVND in the germline V gene (reference sequence). This CDR3 reads CATRTANTGELFF. The CDR3 DNA sequence: TGTGCCACCCGGACAGCGAACACCGGGGAGCTGTTTTTT.

This clone was recorded many times. The gene calls are TRBV7-8 and TRBJ1-5; D not certain. CDR1 SGHVS and CDR2 FQNEAQ come from the germline V gene. Trimming removed 5 bases from V and 5 bases from J, with 13 bases in between. The CDR3 has 14 amino acids. The CDR3 is CASSPTTPDQPQHF. The CDR3 coding sequence is TGTGCCAGCAGCCCTACTACACCCGATCAGCCCCAGCATTTT.

This chain uses TRBV6-5 with TRBJ1-1, with unresolved D. Trimming left V 6 bases short and J 6 bases short, with 14 bases between. Germline-derived CDR1 and CDR2 are MNHEY and SVGAGI. The CDR3 loop spans 13 amino acids. CDR3 residues: CASRRKPGSEAFF. CDR3 coding DNA: TGTGCCAGCAGACGAAAGCCCGGTTCTGAAGCTTTCTTT.

The chain employs TRBV6-5 and TRBJ1-4; 7 nucleotides line up with TRBD1. The ends lost 6 bases at V and 10 bases at J; junction bases unmatched: 8. CDR3 size: 13 residues. The germline V gene encodes CDR1 MNHEY and CDR2 SVGAGI. CDR3 coding DNA: TGTGCCAGCAGCTCCGGACAGGAGGGAAAACTGTTTTTT. This encodes CASSSGQEGKLFF.